These T cell receptor beta chains were read from a single sample in a study of cytomegalovirus exposure and HLA in healthy donors. Using immunoSEQ multiplex PCR, the repertoire was profiled, and TCRdb retains in-frame clones only, with some absent. The sample has roughly 70,000 clones; approximately 80% are singletons. The sequenced material came from PBMCs. The origin of the receptors is a man aged 25-45 years in good health and CMV-seronegative. CDR3s include the opening cysteine and the closing phenylalanine or tryptophan. A D gene is named only where the DNA matches it firmly. Not every row has a clone size; where given, it reads once, few, many or a size class.

V	J	size	D	DNA	CDR3
TRBV7-8	TRBJ1-1	few	TRBD1	TGTGCCAGCAGCTTAGCGGACAGGGACACTGAAGCTTTCTTT	CASSLADRDTEAFF
TRBV21-1	TRBJ1-2	.	.	TGTGCCAGCAGAGGGACAGCCCGTCCTTTGAGATACACCTTC	CASRGTARPLRYTF
TRBV30	TRBJ1-1	.	.	TGTGCCTGGATGGAGATTTCACAGAACACTGAAGCTTTCTTT	CAWMEISQNTEAFF
TRBV4-1	TRBJ1-5	few	TRBD1	TGCGCCAGCAGCCCAGGGACAGCTTACAATCAGCCCCAGCATTTT	CASSPGTAYNQPQHF
TRBV2	TRBJ2-5	.	TRBD2	TGTGCCAGCAGTGAATCTAGCGGGGGGGCGGTTACCCAGTACTTC	CASSESSGGAVTQYF
TRBV6-5	TRBJ1-5	.	TRBD1	TGTGCCAGCAGTAGTACAGGGGGATCGGGTCAGCCCCAGCATTTT	CASSSTGGSGQPQHF
TRBV27	TRBJ1-1	.	TRBD1	TGTGCCAGCGGAAGAGGGGGCGAAGTGACTGAAGCTTTCTTT	CASGRGGEVTEAFF
TRBV5-1	TRBJ1-5	.	.	TGCGCCAGCAGACAGGGTCCCTGGACTAGCAATCAGCCCCAGCATTTT	CASRQGPWTSNQPQHF
TRBV27	TRBJ2-2	once	.	TGTGCCAGCACATCGGTAGCCAGAACCGGGGAGCTGTTTTTT	CASTSVARTGELFF
TRBV18	TRBJ1-1	few	.	TGTGCCAGCTCACTTCGCTTTGGTGTACTTTGGGCTTTCTTT	CASSLRFGVLWAFF
TRBV5-1	TRBJ1-1	few	.	TGCGCCAGCAGCTTGACACAGCGGGTGGCTGAAGCTTTCTTT	CASSLTQRVAEAFF
TRBV9	TRBJ2-2	.	.	TGTGCCAGCAGCGGACCGTCAGGGGTTAGCACCGGGGAGCTGTTTTTT	CASSGPSGVSTGELFF
TRBV6-5	TRBJ2-7	.	TRBD1	TGTGCCAGCAGTTACGGACAACAGGGGGCATCCGAGCAGTACTTC	CASSYGQQGASEQYF
TRBV6-4	TRBJ1-5	.	.	TGTGCCAGCAGTGACGGCAGCAATCAGCCCCAGCATTTT	CASSDGSNQPQHF
TRBV9	TRBJ2-1	.	TRBD2	TGTGCCAGCAGCGAGAGAGGAGGTCTAGCGGGGGGATACAATGAGCAGTTCTTC	CASSERGGLAGGYNEQFF
TRBV9	TRBJ1-6	.	.	TGTGCCAGCAGCGTCACCCACAACGCTTATAATTCACCCCTCCACTTT	CASSVTHNAYNSPLHF
TRBV5-5	TRBJ2-7	.	.	TGTGCCAGCAGCTCGGGGATGAGGTCCTACGAGCAGTACTTC	CASSSGMRSYEQYF
TRBV30	TRBJ1-4	.	.	TGTGCCTGGAGAGGCGGGGGCTCAGGGGAAAAACTGTTTTTT	CAWRGGGSGEKLFF
TRBV10-2	TRBJ1-2	.	TRBD1	TGCGCCAGCAGCTTTACAGGGGGTGGCTACACCTTC	CASSFTGGGYTF
TRBV2	TRBJ2-1	.	TRBD1	TGTGCCAGCAGTGCCCAAGGACAGGGCGATGAGCAGTTCTTC	CASSAQGQGDEQFF
TRBV7-6	TRBJ1-2	.	.	TGTGCCAGCAGCTTAGCACAGAGCAGTGGCTACACCTTC	CASSLAQSSGYTF
TRBV11-2	TRBJ2-1	.	.	TGTGCCAGCAGCTTTATCTCCCCCAGGGATAGAATTAATGAGCAGTTCTTC	CASSFISPRDRINEQFF
TRBV7-8	TRBJ2-2	.	TRBD1	TGTGCCAGCAGACTAAATCCAGGGGGCAACACCGGGGAGCTGTTTTTT	CASRLNPGGNTGELFF
TRBV19	TRBJ2-1	.	.	TGTGCCAGTAGTATATTTTACTCCTCCTACAATGAGCAGTTCTTC	CASSIFYSSYNEQFF
TRBV6-5	TRBJ1-1	.	TRBD1	TGTGCCAGCAGTTACTCGAGCCAGGGGGGCACTGAAGCTTTCTTT	CASSYSSQGGTEAFF
TRBV19	TRBJ1-2	.	TRBD1	TGTGCCAGTAGTGCCGACAGGGGTATGTTTGGACCCGGGTATGGCTACACCTTC	CASSADRGMFGPGYGYTF
TRBV18	TRBJ2-2	.	.	TGTGCCAGCTCACCAGCCGGCAGGACGAACACCGGGGAGCTGTTTTTT	CASSPAGRTNTGELFF
TRBV6-1	TRBJ2-2	.	TRBD1	TGTGCCAGCACGGACAGGGTGAACACCGGGGAGCTGTTTTTT	CASTDRVNTGELFF
TRBV29-1	TRBJ2-1	once	.	TGCAGCGTTGTGGGTATGACAGGAAACCCCTCCTACAATGAGCAGTTCTTC	CSVVGMTGNPSYNEQFF
TRBV19	TRBJ2-5	few	.	TGTGCCAGTAGTATAGGTACAGGGTATAGCAAGACCCAGTACTTC	CASSIGTGYSKTQYF
TRBV28	TRBJ1-4	.	.	TGTGCCAGCTGCAGGGAAGAGGAACTGTTTTTT	CASCREEELFF
TRBV18	TRBJ1-1	.	TRBD1	TGTGCCAGCTCAACGACAGGGACGCCCCGAAGCACTGAAGCTTTCTTT	CASSTTGTPRSTEAFF
TRBV27	TRBJ2-3	.	.	TGTGCCAGCAGTACCCCAGCGACAGATACGCAGTATTTT	CASSTPATDTQYF
TRBV5-6	TRBJ1-5	once	.	TGTGCCAGCAGCTTGGGAGGGATCATCTATCAGCCCCAGCATTTT	CASSLGGIIYQPQHF
TRBV7-9	TRBJ2-1	.	TRBD2	TGTGCCAGCAGCCTAGCTAGCGGGAGTTGGAGTGAGCAGTTCTTC	CASSLASGSWSEQFF
TRBV2	TRBJ2-3	.	TRBD2	TGTGGTTCAAGGGGACTAGCTGTGAAGAGGGTGGCGCAGTATTTT	CGSRGLAVKRVAQYF
TRBV18	TRBJ2-5	few	.	TGTGCCAGCTCACCAATGGACGGAGGAGGAGAGACCCAGTACTTC	CASSPMDGGGETQYF
TRBV6-5	TRBJ2-7	.	TRBD1	TGTGCCAGCAGTTACTCGACAGGGGGGTACGAGCAGTACTTC	CASSYSTGGYEQYF
TRBV11-2	TRBJ2-7	.	.	TGTGCCAGCAGACGAGCAGCGGGCACCTACGAGCAGTACTTC	CASRRAAGTYEQYF
TRBV4-2	TRBJ2-3	.	TRBD2	TGTGCCAGCAGCCAAGATGTAGGTACTAGCGGGGGGGCCGCAGATACGCAGTATTTT	CASSQDVGTSGGAADTQYF
TRBV7-8	TRBJ2-3	.	.	TGTGCCAGCACCCCCAACAGGGAGCGGACAGATACGCAGTATTTT	CASTPNRERTDTQYF
TRBV27	TRBJ1-5	.	.	TGTGCCAGCAGTTTACAGTGGAATCAGCCCCAGCATTTT	CASSLQWNQPQHF
TRBV7-6	TRBJ2-3	once	TRBD2	TGTGCCAGCAGCTTAGGTTTGACTAGCGGAGTTACTTCAGATACGCAGTATTTT	CASSLGLTSGVTSDTQYF
TRBV14	TRBJ2-3	.	TRBD2	TGTGCCAGCAGTCGGTGGGAGGGACCCACAGATACGCAGTATTTT	CASSRWEGPTDTQYF
TRBV9	TRBJ1-2	.	TRBD1	TGTGCCAGCAGCGTTGGGACAGGGCCTAACTATGGCTACACCTTC	CASSVGTGPNYGYTF
TRBV4-2	TRBJ2-1	.	.	TGTGCCAGCAGCCAAGATATGACTGTACCCAATGAGCAGTTCTTC	CASSQDMTVPNEQFF
TRBV7-2	TRBJ2-1	.	TRBD2	TGTGCCAGCAGTCTAGCGGGAGGGCCCTACAATGAGCAGTTCTTC	CASSLAGGPYNEQFF